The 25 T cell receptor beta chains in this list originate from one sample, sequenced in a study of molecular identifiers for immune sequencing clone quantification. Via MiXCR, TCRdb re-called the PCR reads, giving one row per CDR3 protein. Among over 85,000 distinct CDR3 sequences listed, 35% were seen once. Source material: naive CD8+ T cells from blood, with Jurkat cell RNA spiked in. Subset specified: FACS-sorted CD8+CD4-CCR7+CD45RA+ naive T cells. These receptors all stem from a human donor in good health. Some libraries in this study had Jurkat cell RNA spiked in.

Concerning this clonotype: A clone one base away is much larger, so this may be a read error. This CDR3 reads CASSLTGGAAGETQYF. The CDR3 bases are TGTGCCAGCAGCTTAACAGGGGGCGCCGCTGGAGAAACGCAGTATTTT. This sequence joins TRBV7-8 and TRBJ2-3; TRBD1 matches 9 bases. The CDR3 spans 16 residues. J gave up 9 bases and V 2 bases, and 12 bases lay outside the gene matches. Germline CDR1 reads SGHVS; CDR2 reads FQNEAQ.

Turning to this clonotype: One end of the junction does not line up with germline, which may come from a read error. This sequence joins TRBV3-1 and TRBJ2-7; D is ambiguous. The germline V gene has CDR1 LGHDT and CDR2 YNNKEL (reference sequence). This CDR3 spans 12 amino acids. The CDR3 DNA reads TGTGCCAGCAACCAATTTGCGGCCGAGCAGTACTTC. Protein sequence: CASNQFAAEQYF.

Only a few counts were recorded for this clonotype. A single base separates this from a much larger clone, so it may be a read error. The CDR3 reads CASSLVEGVERYF. The CDR3 DNA is TGTGCCAGCAGCTTAGTTGAGGGGGTGGAGCGGTACTTC. This chain links TRBV7-2 with TRBJ2-7; TRBD1 might be the D (6 bases). CDR1 is SGHTA, CDR2 FQGNSA, per germline. The CDR3 is made up of 13 amino acids.

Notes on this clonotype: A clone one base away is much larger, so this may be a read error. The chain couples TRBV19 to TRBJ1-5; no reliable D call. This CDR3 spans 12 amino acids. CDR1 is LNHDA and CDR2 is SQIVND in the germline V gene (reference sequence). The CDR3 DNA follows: TGTGCCAGTTATGAAAAGGGTCAGCCCCAGCAGTTT. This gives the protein CASYEKGQPQQF. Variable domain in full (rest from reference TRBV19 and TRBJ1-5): DGGITQSPKYLFRKEGQNVTLSCEQNLNHDAMYWYRQDPGQGLRLIYYSQIVNDFQKGDIAEGYSVSREKKESFPLTVTSAQKNPTAFYLCASYEKGQPQQFGDGTRLSIL.

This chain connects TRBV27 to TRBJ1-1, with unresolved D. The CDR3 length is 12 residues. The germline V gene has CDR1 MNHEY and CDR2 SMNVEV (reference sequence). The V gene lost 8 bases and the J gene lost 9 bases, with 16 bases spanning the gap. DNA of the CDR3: TGTGCCAGCTTCGGCATGCACCTTCAAGCTTTCTTT. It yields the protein CASFGMHLQAFF.

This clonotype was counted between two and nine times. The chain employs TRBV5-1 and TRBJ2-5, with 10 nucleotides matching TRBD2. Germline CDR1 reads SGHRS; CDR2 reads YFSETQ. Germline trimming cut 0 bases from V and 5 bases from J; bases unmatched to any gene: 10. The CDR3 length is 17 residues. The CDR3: CASSLALGSTSGETQYF. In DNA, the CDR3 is TGCGCCAGCAGCTTGGCCCTCGGGTCGACTAGCGGGGAGACCCAGTACTTC.

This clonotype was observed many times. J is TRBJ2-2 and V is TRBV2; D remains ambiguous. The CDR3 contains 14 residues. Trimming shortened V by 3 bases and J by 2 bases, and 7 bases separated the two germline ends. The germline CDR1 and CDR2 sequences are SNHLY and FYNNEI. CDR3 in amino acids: CASSETPNTGELFF. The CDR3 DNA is TGTGCCAGCAGTGAGACCCCCAACACCGGGGAGCTGTTTTTT. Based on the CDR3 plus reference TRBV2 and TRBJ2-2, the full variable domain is EPEVTQTPSHQVTQMGQEVILRCVPISNHLYFYWYRQILGQKVEFLVSFYNNEISEKSEIFDDQFSVERPDGSNFTLKIRSTKLEDSAMYFCASSETPNTGELFFGEGSRLTVL.

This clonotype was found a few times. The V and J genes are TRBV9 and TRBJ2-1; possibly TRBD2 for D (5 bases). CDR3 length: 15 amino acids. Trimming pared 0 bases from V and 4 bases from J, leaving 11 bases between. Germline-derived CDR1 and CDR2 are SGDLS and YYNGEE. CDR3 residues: CASSVGRGFYNEQFF. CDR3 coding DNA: TGTGCCAGCAGCGTAGGTCGAGGGTTTTACAATGAGCAGTTCTTC.

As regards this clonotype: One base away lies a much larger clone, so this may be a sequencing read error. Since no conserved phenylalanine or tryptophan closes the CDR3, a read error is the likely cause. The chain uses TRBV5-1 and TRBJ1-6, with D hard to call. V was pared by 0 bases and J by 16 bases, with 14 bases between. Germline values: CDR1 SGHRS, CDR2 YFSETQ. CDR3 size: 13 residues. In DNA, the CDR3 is TGCGCCAGCAGCTTGGAAGTCCCCGGGGTTCTCCACTTA. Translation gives CASSLEVPGVLHL.

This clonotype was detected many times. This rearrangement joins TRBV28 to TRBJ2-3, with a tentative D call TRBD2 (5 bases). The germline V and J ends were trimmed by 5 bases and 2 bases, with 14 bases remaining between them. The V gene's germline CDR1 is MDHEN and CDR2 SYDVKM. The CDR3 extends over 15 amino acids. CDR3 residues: CASSVRVAYTDTQYF. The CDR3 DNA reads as TGTGCCAGCAGTGTGAGGGTAGCGTACACAGATACGCAGTATTTT.

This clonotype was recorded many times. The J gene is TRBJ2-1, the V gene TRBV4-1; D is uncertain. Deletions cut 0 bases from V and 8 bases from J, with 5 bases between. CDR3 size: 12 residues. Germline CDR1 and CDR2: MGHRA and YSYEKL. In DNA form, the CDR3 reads TGCGCCAGCAGCCAAGATATGGATGAGCAGTTCTTC. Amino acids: CASSQDMDEQFF.

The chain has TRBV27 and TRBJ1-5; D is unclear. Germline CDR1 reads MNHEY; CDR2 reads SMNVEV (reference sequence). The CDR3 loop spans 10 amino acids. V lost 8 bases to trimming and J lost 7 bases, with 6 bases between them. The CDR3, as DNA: TGTGCCAGCGGGTGGCAGCCCCAGCATTTT. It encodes CASGWQPQHF.

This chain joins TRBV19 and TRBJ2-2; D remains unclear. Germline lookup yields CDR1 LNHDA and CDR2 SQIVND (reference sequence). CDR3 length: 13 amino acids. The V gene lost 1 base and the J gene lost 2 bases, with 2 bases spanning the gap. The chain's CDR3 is CASSIGNTGELFF. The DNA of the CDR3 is TGTGCCAGTAGTATAGGTAACACCGGGGAGCTGTTTTTT.

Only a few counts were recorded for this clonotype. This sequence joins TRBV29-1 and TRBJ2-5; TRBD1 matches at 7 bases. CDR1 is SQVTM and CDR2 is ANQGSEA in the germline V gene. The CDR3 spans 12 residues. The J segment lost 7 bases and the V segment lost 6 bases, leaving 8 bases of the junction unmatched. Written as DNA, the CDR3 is TGCAGCGTAAGGACAGGCCGTGGGACCCAGTACTTC. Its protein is CSVRTGRGTQYF.

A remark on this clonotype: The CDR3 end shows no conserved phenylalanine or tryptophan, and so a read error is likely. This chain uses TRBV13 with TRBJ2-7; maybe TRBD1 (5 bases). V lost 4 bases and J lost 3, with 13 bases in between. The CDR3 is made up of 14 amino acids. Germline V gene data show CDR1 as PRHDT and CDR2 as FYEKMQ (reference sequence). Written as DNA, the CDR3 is TGTGCCAGCAGCTCGCAGGGCGCCAGCTACGAGCAGTACTAC. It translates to CASSSQGASYEQYY.

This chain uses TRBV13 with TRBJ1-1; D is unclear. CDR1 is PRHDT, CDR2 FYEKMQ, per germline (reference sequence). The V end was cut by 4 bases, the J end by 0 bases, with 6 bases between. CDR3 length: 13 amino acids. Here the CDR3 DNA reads TGTGCCAGCAGCTCCACCATGAACACTGAAGCTTTCTTT. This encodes CASSSTMNTEAFF.

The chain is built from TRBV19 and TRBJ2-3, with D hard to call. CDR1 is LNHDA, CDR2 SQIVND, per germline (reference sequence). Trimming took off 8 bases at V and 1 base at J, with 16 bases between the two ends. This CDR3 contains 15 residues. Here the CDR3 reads CASGTHFLGTDTQYF. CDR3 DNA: TGTGCCAGTGGTACCCACTTCCTGGGCACAGATACGCAGTATTTT.

In nucleotides, the CDR3 is TGCAGTGCTAGAGATCGGGACAGGGTTACGGATCAGCCCCAGCATTTT. Protein product: CSARDRDRVTDQPQHF. This chain connects TRBV20-1 to TRBJ1-5, with TRBD1 identical over 9 bases. V lost 0 bases to trimming and J lost 5 bases; unmatched junction nucleotides: 8. This CDR3 spans 16 amino acids. Per germline, CDR1 DFQATT and CDR2 SNEGSKA (reference sequence).

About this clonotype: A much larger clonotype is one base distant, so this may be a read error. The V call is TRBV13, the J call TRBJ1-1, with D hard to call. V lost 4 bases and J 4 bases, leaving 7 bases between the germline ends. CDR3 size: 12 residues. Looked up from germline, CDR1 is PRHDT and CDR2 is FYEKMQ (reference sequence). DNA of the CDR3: TGTGCCAGCAGCTGGGCAAGCACTGAAGCTTTCTTT. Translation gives CASSWASTEAFF.

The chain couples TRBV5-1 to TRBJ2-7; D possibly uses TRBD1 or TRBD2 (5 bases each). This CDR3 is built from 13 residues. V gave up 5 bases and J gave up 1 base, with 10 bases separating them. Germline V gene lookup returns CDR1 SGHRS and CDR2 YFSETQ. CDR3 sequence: CASRGTESYEQYF. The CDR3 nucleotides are TGCGCCAGCAGGGGGACGGAGTCCTACGAGCAGTACTTC. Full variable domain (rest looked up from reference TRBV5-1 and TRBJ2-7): KAGVTQTPRYLIKTRGQQVTLSCSPISGHRSVSWYQQTPGQGLQFLFEYFSETQRNKGNFPGRFSGRQFSNSRSEMNVSTLELGDSALYLCASRGTESYEQYFGPGTRLTVT.

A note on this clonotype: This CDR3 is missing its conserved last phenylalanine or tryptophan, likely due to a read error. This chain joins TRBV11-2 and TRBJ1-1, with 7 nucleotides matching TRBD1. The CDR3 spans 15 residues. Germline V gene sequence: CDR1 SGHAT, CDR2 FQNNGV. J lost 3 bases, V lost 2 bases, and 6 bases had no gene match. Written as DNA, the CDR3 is TGTGCCAGCAGCTTAAAGGCAGGGGGGGACACTGAAGCTTTCTCT. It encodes CASSLKAGGDTEAFS.

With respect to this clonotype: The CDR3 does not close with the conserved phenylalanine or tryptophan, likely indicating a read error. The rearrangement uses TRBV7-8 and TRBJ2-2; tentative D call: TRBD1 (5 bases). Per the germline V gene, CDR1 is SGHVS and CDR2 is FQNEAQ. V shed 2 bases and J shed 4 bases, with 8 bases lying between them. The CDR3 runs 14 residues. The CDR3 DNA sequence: TGTGCCAGCAGCTTATCAGGGCCCACCGGGGAGCTGTTTTAT. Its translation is CASSLSGPTGELFY.

In DNA form, the CDR3 reads TGTGCCAGCAGCTTCGGAGCGCGGAGCACAGATACGCAGTATTTT. Translating it yields CASSFGARSTDTQYF. The V call is TRBV11-2, the J call TRBJ2-3, with D hard to call. V lost 3 bases and J 0 bases, leaving 10 bases between the germline ends. Per the germline V gene, CDR1 is SGHAT and CDR2 is FQNNGV. The CDR3 extends over 15 amino acids.

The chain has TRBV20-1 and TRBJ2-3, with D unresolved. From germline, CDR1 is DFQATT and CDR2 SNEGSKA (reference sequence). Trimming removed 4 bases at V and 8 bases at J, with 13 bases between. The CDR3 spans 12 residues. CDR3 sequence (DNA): TGCAGTGCTAAGGTGGTTATTGGTACGCAGTATTTT. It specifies CSAKVVIGTQYF.

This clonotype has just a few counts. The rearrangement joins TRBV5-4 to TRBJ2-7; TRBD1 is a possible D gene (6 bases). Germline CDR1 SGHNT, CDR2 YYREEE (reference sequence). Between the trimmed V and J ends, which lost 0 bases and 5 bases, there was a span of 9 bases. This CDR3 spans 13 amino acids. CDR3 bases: TGTGCCAGCAGCTTGGGAACAGGGCACGAGCAGTACTTC. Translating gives CASSLGTGHEQYF.